The clone carrying this T cell receptor (beta chain) turned up a few times. Its antigen is undetermined. Gene names are the mouse ones. The CDR3 end falls 1 residue outside the read, so it is completed with the germline J gene. Sequencing of TCRbeta CDR3 at survey depth gave sequences and template counts. Produced via immunoSEQ multiplex PCR; TCRdb's table is partial and in-frame only. The sample holds about 3,100 clones, around 50% seen once. The CDR3 has 10 amino acids. Trimming removed 5 bases from V and 4 bases from J, with 3 bases in between. Germline loops: CDR1 SGHSA, CDR2 FRNQAP. The sample comes from a study of tissue T cells after allogeneic stem cell transplantation. General study results and limits: In patients and mice, blood and spleen missed much of tissue repertoire. Within patients, tissue anatomy strongly shaped TCR repertoire composition.

Time point of the sample: mouse harvest day 14 after allogeneic transplant. Each mouse received 10^7 T-cell-depleted marrow cells plus 10^6 splenic CD5+ T cells by tail vein. V gene TRBV16 combines with J gene TRBJ2-7; D not resolved. This sequence was found in a female BALB/c mouse given C57BL/6 T cells with graft-versus-host disease after an allogeneic hematopoietic cell transplant. The specimen sequenced was gut tissue. Partial CDR3 DNA: TGTGCAAGCAGCACTTATGAACAGTAC. Translation gives CASSTYEQY. The full CDR3 is CASSTYEQYF.